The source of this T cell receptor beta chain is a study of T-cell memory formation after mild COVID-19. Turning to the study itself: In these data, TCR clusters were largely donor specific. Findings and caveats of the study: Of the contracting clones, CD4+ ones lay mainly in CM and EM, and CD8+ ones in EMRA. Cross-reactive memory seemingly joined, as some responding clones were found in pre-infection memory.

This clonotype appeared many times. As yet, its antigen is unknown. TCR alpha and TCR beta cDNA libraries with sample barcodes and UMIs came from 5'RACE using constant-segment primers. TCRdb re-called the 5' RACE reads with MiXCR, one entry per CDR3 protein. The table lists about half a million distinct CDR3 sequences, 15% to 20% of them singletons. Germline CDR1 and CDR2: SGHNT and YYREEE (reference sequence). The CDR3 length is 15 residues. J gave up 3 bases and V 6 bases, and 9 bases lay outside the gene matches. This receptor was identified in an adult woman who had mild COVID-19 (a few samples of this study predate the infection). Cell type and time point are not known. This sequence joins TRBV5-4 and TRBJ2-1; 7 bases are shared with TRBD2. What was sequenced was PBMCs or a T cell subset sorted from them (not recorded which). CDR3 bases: TGTGCCAGCACCAACTTGGTAGCGGGCTACAATGAGCAGTTCTTC. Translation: CASTNLVAGYNEQFF.